Listed here is a single T cell receptor beta chain. The CDR3 consists of 15 residues. Germline CDR1 is SEHNR and CDR2 is FQNEAQ (reference sequence). Germline trimming cut 5 bases from V and 0 bases from J; bases unmatched to any gene: 5. The data are from a study of sequential checkpoint blockade in melanoma. Study in general: First-line arms were nivolumab then ipilimumab, or the reverse, randomized 1:1. Each arm's sequence ended with maintenance nivolumab.

Data came from immunoSEQ multiplex PCR; TCRdb stores just in-frame clones and leaves some out. The sample holds 9,500 to 15,000 clones; approximately 83% are singletons and the top ten take 7.5%. This sample's treatment: randomized to nivolumab then ipilimumab (arm A) or the reverse (arm B). No patient had prior DNA-damaging chemotherapy. PBMC sorting kept live CD3+CD8+ cells without CD19 or CD56. The TCR comes from a human donor with melanoma. The chain is built from TRBV7-9 and TRBJ1-1; 8 nucleotides match TRBD1. The sample here was CD8+ T cells sorted from blood (inferred from file names), taken from a patient given nivolumab and ipilimumab in sequence. The CDR3 coding sequence is TGTGCCAGCAGCCCGGGGACAGGCGTGAACACTGAAGCTTTCTTT. Protein: CASSPGTGVNTEAFF.